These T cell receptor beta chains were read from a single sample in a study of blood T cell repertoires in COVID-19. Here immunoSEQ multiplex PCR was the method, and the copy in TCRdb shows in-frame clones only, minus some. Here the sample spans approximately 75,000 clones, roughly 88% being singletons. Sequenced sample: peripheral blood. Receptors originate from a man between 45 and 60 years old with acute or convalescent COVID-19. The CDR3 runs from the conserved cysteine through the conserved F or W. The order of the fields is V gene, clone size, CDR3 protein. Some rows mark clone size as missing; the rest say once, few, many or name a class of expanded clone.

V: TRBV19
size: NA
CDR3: CASRRVDAGNTIYF

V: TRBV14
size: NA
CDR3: CASSHHTAGWNYEQYF

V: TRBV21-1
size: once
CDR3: CASSTSRDKADTEAFF

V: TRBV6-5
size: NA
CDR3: CASSRTGQVSEQYF

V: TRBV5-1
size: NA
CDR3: CASSGGATTGNTIYF

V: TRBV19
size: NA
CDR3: CASGQALYGYTF

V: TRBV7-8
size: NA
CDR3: CASSLDGHSLSVSGANVLTF

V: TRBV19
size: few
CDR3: CASSYDFSAYEQYF

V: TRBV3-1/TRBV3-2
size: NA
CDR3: CASSQDWVLAEQYF

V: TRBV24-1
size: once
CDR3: CATSETGNSDEQYF

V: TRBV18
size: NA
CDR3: CASSPWESTGELFF

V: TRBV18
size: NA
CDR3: CASSPLDRAEQYF

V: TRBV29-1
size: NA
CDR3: CSVNTQLIQETQYF

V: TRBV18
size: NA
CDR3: CASSPGLAGATSTDTQYF

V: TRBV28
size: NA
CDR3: CASSSGGMGNQPQHF

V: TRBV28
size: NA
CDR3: CASRKTGNTEAFF

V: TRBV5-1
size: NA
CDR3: CASRLGTGTNTGELFF

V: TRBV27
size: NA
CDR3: CAIPRTGRSYEQYF

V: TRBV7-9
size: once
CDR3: CASSFSNIPLEQYF

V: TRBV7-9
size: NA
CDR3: CASRPTGRNEKLFF

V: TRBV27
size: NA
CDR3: CASSTYHRGTTEAFF

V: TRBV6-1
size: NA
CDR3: CASSETPQGHGYTF

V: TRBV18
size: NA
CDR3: CASSPGQDTEAFF

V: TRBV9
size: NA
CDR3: CASSLWDKANTEAFF

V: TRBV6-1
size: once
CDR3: CASSEHLNTEAFF

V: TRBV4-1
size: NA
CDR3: CASSQDLGSYQPQHF

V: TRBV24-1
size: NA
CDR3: CATAAYSNQPQHF

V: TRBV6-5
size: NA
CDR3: CASRRQGPSNQPQHF